The sequence of this T cell receptor beta chain was determined in a study of beta chain features in type 1 diabetes. General study findings and limits: Moderately but significantly shorter TCRB CDR3s were found in Type 1 diabetes patients in all four CD4+ subsets.

Details on this clone: Its antigen is unknown.

CDR1 MDHEN and CDR2 SYDVKM come from the germline V gene. CDR3 length: 11 amino acids. V lost 5 bases and J lost 10, with 9 bases in between. Expressed TCRB transcripts were sequenced, since all the RNA that had been isolated was reverse transcribed. TCRdb's table, derived via immunoSEQ multiplex PCR, lists solely in-frame clones and lacks some. The sample carries about 110,000 clones, 40% recorded once. Every sorted population was more than 95% pure. This chain links TRBV28 with TRBJ2-1; D is unclear. The TCR was taken from a woman between 18 and 30 years old in good health. The sequencing sample was made of stem cell memory CD4+ T cells from blood. The CDR3 nucleotides are TGTGCCAGCAGTGGTTTCGGGGAGCAGTTCTTC. This codes for CASSGFGEQFF.